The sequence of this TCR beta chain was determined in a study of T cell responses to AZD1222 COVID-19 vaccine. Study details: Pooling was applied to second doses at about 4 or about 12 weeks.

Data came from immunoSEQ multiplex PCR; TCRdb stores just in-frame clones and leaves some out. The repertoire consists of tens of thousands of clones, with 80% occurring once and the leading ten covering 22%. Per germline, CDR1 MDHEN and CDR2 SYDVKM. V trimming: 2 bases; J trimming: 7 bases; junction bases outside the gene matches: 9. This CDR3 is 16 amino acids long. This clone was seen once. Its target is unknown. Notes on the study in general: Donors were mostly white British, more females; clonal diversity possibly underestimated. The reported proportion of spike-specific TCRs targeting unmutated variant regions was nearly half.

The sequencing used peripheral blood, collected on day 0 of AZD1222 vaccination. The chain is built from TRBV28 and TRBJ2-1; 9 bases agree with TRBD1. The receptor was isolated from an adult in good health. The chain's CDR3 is CASSLEGDRVQNEQFF. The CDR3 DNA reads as TGTGCCAGCAGTTTAGAGGGGGACAGGGTACAGAATGAGCAGTTCTTC.